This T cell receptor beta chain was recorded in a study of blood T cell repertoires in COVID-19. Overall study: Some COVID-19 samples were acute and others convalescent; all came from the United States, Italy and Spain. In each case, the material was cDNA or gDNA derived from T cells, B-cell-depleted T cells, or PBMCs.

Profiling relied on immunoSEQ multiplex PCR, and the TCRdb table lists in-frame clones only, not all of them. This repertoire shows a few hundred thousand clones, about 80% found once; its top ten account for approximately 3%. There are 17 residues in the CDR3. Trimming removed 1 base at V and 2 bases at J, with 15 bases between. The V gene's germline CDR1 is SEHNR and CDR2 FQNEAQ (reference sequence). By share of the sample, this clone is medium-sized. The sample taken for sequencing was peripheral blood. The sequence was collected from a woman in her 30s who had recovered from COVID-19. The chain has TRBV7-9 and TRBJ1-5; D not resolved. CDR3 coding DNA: TGTGCCAGCAGCTTAGGGTCAGGCGCGGGCCGCAATCAGCCCCAGCATTTT. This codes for CASSLGSGAGRNQPQHF.